This T cell receptor (beta chain) was sequenced in a study of identical twins. This clonotype appeared a few times. Its antigen is not known. Donors uniformly comprised healthy Caucasians. Findings and limits, study-wide: Excess sharing by twins proved weaker in beta out-of-frame sequences. In monozygotic twins, models underestimated the sharing of out-of-frame TCR alpha.

Each CDR3 protein gets one entry after TCRdb re-called the 5' RACE reads with MiXCR. The sample shows around 250,000 distinct CDR3 sequences, over 9.5% of them seen only once. The data were also submitted as part of a second study, on yellow fever vaccine responses in identical twins.

This receptor was identified in a woman under 30 in good health. Source material: memory (CD45RO+) T cells sorted from blood.

The CDR3 DNA sequence: TGCGCCAGCAGCCAAGCGGGACAGGGAGTCAATGAGCAGTTCTTC. Amino acids: CASSQAGQGVNEQFF. The V gene is TRBV4-3, the J gene TRBJ2-1; 9 positions match TRBD1. The CDR3 runs to 15 residues. From germline, CDR1 is LGHNA and CDR2 YSLEER. Germline trimming cut 1 base from V and 6 bases from J; bases unmatched to any gene: 4.